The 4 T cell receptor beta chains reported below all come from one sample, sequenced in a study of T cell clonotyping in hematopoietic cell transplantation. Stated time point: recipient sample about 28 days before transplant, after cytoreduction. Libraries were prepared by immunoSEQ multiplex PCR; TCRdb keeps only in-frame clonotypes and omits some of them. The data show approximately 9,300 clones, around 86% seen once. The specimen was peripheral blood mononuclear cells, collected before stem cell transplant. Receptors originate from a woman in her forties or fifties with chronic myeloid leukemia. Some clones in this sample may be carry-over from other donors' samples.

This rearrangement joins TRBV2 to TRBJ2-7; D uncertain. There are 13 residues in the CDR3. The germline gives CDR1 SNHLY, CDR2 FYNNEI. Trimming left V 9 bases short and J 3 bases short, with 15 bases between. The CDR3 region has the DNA TGTGCCAGTGGGGTGGGTCTAGGCTACGAGCAGTACTTC. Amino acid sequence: CASGVGLGYEQYF. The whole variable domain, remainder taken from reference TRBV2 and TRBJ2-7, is EPEVTQTPSHQVTQMGQEVILRCVPISNHLYFYWYRQILGQKVEFLVSFYNNEISEKSEIFDDQFSVERPDGSNFTLKIRSTKLEDSAMYFCASGVGLGYEQYFGPGTRLTVT.

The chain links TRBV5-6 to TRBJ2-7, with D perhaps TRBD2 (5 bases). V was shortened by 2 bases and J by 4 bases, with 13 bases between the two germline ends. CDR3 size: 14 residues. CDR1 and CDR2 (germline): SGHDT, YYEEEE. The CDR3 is CASSFVAGKYEQYF. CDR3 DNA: TGTGCCAGCAGCTTTGTCGCCGGGAAGTACGAGCAGTACTTC.

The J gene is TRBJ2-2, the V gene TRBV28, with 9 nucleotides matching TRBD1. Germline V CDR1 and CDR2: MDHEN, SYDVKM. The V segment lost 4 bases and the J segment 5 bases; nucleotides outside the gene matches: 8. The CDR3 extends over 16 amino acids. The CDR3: CASSSPGQGGTGELFF. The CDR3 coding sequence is TGTGCCAGCAGTTCCCCGGGACAGGGCGGAACCGGGGAGCTGTTTTTT.

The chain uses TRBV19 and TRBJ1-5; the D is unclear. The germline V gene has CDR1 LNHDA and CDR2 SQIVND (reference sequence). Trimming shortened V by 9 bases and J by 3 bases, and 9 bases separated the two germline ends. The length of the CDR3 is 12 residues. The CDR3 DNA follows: TGTGCCAGCACTGACCTCAATCAGCCCCAGCATTTT. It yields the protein CASTDLNQPQHF.